This is a list of T cell receptor beta chains from one sample in a study of blood T cell repertoires in COVID-19. TCRdb's copy holds only in-frame clones and misses some; the assay was immunoSEQ multiplex PCR. The repertoire consists of around 64,000 clones, with 75% to 90% occurring once and the leading ten covering under 6.5%. The specimen was peripheral blood. The source is a middle-aged man with active COVID-19. CDR3s include the opening cysteine and the closing phenylalanine or tryptophan. The D gene is left open where the match is weak. Only some rows state a clone size, as once, few, many or a class for expanded clones.

>TRBV18|TRBJ2-7|.|TRBD1
CASSPRDRGLIEQYF
TGTGCCAGCTCACCTCGGGACAGGGGGTTGATCGAGCAGTACTTC
>TRBV27|TRBJ2-7|.|TRBD1
CASSPQGVRTYEQYF
TGTGCCAGCAGTCCACAGGGGGTTAGGACCTACGAGCAGTACTTC
>TRBV6-5|TRBJ1-5|.|TRBD1
CASRGQGINQPQHF
TGTGCCAGCAGGGGACAGGGGATAAATCAGCCCCAGCATTTT
>TRBV10-1|TRBJ2-7|.|.
CASSEAPGLEQYF
TGCGCCAGCAGTGAGGCCCCAGGGCTCGAGCAGTACTTC
>TRBV28|TRBJ1-4|.|TRBD1
CASRTTGGLIREKLFF
TGTGCCAGCAGAACGACAGGGGGCCTAATCCGGGAAAAACTGTTTTTT
>TRBV5-1|TRBJ1-1|.|.
CASARVGTEAFF
TGCGCCAGCGCGAGGGTGGGCACTGAAGCTTTCTTT
>TRBV10-3|TRBJ2-1|few|TRBD2
CAGGGQISGPYNEQFF
TGTGCCGGAGGCGGGCAGATTAGCGGGCCGTACAATGAGCAGTTCTTC
>TRBV5-4|TRBJ2-5|.|TRBD2
CASSFGRTSQETQYF
TGTGCCAGCAGCTTCGGGCGGACTAGCCAAGAGACCCAGTACTTC
>TRBV24-1|TRBJ2-1|.|TRBD2
CATSRGLAFHEQFF
TGTGCCACCAGTCGGGGACTAGCGTTCCATGAGCAGTTCTTC
>TRBV4-1|TRBJ1-6|.|.
CASSLLRENNSPLHF
TGCGCCAGCAGCCTTCTCCGGGAAAATAATTCACCCCTCCACTTT
>TRBV4-3|TRBJ1-5|.|.
CASSQDLGGGQPQHF
TGCGCCAGCAGCCAAGATTTGGGGGGAGGTCAGCCCCAGCATTTT
>TRBV6-5|TRBJ2-1|few|TRBD2
CASRLAGPSYNEQFF
TGTGCCAGCAGGCTAGCGGGACCTTCCTACAATGAGCAGTTCTTC
>TRBV5-6|TRBJ1-2|.|.
CASSWTQGSLGYTF
TGTGCCAGCAGCTGGACCCAGGGCTCCCTAGGCTACACCTTC
>TRBV5-1|TRBJ2-1|.|TRBD2
CASSLVTSGNPRRGNEQFF
TGCGCCAGCAGCTTGGTTACTAGCGGGAACCCTCGTCGGGGCAATGAGCAGTTCTTC
>TRBV24-1|TRBJ2-7|.|.
CATSDTKRAVYEQYF
TGTGCCACCAGTGATACGAAGCGTGCGGTATACGAGCAGTACTTC
>TRBV12-3/TRBV12-4|TRBJ1-1|.|.
CASSLGQNTEAFF
TGTGCCAGCAGTTTAGGTCAGAACACTGAAGCTTTCTTT
>TRBV5-1|TRBJ2-3|.|.
CASSLSSSTDTQYF
TGCGCCAGCAGCCTATCATCTAGCACAGATACGCAGTATTTT
>TRBV9|TRBJ2-1|.|.
CASSSRLGTPGSYNEQFF
TGTGCCAGCAGCTCCCGACTCGGGACTCCTGGCTCCTACAATGAGCAGTTCTTC
>TRBV27|TRBJ1-6|.|.
CASSFLGGYNSPLHF
TGTGCCAGCAGTTTCCTGGGGGGGTATAATTCACCCCTCCACTTT
>TRBV19|TRBJ2-7|.|.
CASSMGQTYEQYF
TGTGCCAGTAGTATGGGGCAGACCTACGAGCAGTACTTC
>TRBV3-1/TRBV3-2|TRBJ1-1|.|.
CASSQVGGFTEAFF
TGTGCCAGCAGCCAAGTGGGGGGGTTCACTGAAGCTTTCTTT
>TRBV28|TRBJ2-7|.|.
CASSISMSVHEQYF
TGTGCCAGCAGTATCTCCATGTCAGTCCACGAGCAGTACTTC
>TRBV18|TRBJ1-4|.|.
CASSPTGTSAATNEKLFF
TGTGCCAGCTCACCCACCGGGACATCAGCAGCAACTAATGAAAAACTGTTTTTT
>TRBV9|TRBJ1-6|.|.
CASSSEINSPLHF
TGTGCCAGCAGCTCAGAAATAAATTCACCCCTCCACTTT
>TRBV24-1|TRBJ2-1|few|.
CATSASLTHEQFF
TGTGCCACCAGTGCTTCCCTGACTCATGAGCAGTTCTTC
>TRBV9|TRBJ2-6|.|TRBD1
CASSVADRGLVGANVLTF
TGTGCCAGCAGCGTAGCGGACAGGGGGCTGGTTGGGGCCAACGTCCTGACTTTC
>TRBV24-1|TRBJ1-2|.|.
CATSATTFYGYTF
TGTGCCACCAGTGCCACGACATTCTATGGCTACACCTTC